This T cell receptor (beta chain) was sequenced for a study of T cells in Graves' hyperthyroidism and ophthalmopathy. Study results and caveats: Before onset, ophthalmopathy was predicted by the model a median roughly six months earlier. Most thyroid clonotypes expanded above 0.001 appeared in blood too.

What was amplified from RNA transcripts were TCR beta CDR3 regions. The TCR CDR3 was amplified in a first-round RT-PCR using the HTBI primer set. MiXCR, applied by TCRdb to the multiplex PCR reads, yields one record per CDR3 protein. The sample carries 380,000 or so distinct CDR3 sequences, about a fifth recorded once. Uncontrolled infections, other autoimmune diseases, pregnancy or lactation led to exclusion of patients. For the diagnoses, clinical symptoms, serum thyroxine and TRAb, thyroid ultrasound and orbital computed tomography were used. Trimming took 5 bases from V and 3 from J, leaving 20 bases between them. CDR3 length: 17 residues. Germline CDR1 and CDR2: PRHDT and FYEKMQ (reference sequence). This clonotype was observed at least ten times. Its cognate antigen is unknown.

This clonotype originated in a young woman with Graves' hyperthyroidism. Material: blood. The chain carries TRBV13 and TRBJ1-5; D is possibly TRBD1 (5 bases). CDR3 residues: CASSLSGVGGNNQPQHF. CDR3 nucleotides: TGTGCCAGCAGCCTCTCGGGGGTGGGGGGGAACAATCAGCCCCAGCATTTT.